The 32 T cell receptor beta chains presented below share a single source sample, sequenced in a study of cytomegalovirus exposure and HLA in healthy donors. The study ran its PCR with 60 Vbeta and 13 Jbeta primers. The repertoire was sequenced with immunoSEQ multiplex PCR; TCRdb's copy has only in-frame clones and lacks some. The sample consists of roughly 81,000 clones, roughly 73% of them appearing once. The material sequenced was PBMCs. Receptors were obtained from a boy aged 10-17 years in good health and CMV-seronegative.

The J gene is TRBJ1-5, the V gene TRBV28, with 9 bases identical to TRBD1. From germline, CDR1 is MDHEN and CDR2 SYDVKM. The CDR3 contains 16 residues. The V and J ends lost 3 bases and 4 bases, in that order; junction bases with no gene match: 7. In DNA form, the CDR3 reads TGTGCCAGCAGTTTCCGACAGGGGGTGCGAAATCAGCCCCAGCATTTT. It yields the protein CASSFRQGVRNQPQHF.

J is TRBJ2-5 and V is TRBV27; 7 nucleotides agree with TRBD1. Germline CDR1 is MNHEY and CDR2 is SMNVEV (reference sequence). CDR3 size: 14 residues. Trimming took 1 base from V and 1 from J; bases not matched to a gene: 0. The chain's CDR3 is CASSLWDSQETQYF. DNA for the CDR3: TGTGCCAGCAGTTTATGGGACAGCCAAGAGACCCAGTACTTC.

The J gene is TRBJ2-2, the V gene TRBV11-3; 7 bases fit TRBD1. The germline V gene encodes CDR1 SGHNT and CDR2 YENEEA. The CDR3 consists of 15 residues. The trim removed 5 bases at V and 1 base at J, leaving 4 bases unmatched. CDR3 loop: CASSPWTGNTGELFF. The CDR3 region has the DNA TGTGCCAGCAGCCCCTGGACAGGGAACACCGGGGAGCTGTTTTTT. Complete variable domain (other parts from reference TRBV11-3 and TRBJ2-2): EAGVVQSPRYKIIEKKQPVAFWCNPISGHNTLYWYLQNLGQGPELLIRYENEEAVDDSQLPKDRFSAERLKGVDSTLKIQPAELGDSAVYLCASSPWTGNTGELFFGEGSRLTVL.

About this clone: This sample also contains other DNA sequences that code for the same CDR3. This sequence joins TRBV7-9 and TRBJ2-5; possible D gene TRBD2, 6 bases. This CDR3 contains 15 residues. The V end lost 3 bases, the J end lost 0 bases, and 11 bases lay between the germline ends. Looked up from germline, CDR1 is SEHNR and CDR2 is FQNEAQ (reference sequence). In DNA form, the CDR3 reads TGTGCCAGCAGCTTTAGCGGAGAGTACCAAGAGACCCAGTACTTC. Its translation: CASSFSGEYQETQYF.

The rearrangement links TRBV11-2 to TRBJ2-3; 10 bases align to TRBD2. Germline V lookup: CDR1 SGHAT, CDR2 FQNNGV. The trim removed 4 bases at V and 4 bases at J, leaving 8 bases unmatched. This CDR3 has 16 residues. CDR3 DNA sequence: TGTGCCAGCAGCTACCCTTTAGCGGGGGGCGCAGATACGCAGTATTTT. This encodes CASSYPLAGGADTQYF.

The rearrangement joins TRBV28 to TRBJ1-5; D might be TRBD1 (6 bases). The CDR3 runs 15 residues. Germline lookup yields CDR1 MDHEN and CDR2 SYDVKM. Trimming shortened V by 3 bases and J by 3 bases, and 12 bases separated the two germline ends. CDR3 DNA sequence: TGTGCCAGCAGTTTCAGCGGGGGGGCCAATCAGCCCCAGCATTTT. Encoded protein: CASSFSGGANQPQHF.

Only a few counts were recorded for this clone. V usage is TRBV29-1 and J usage is TRBJ2-3; the D gene is possibly TRBD1 (5 bases). With 7 bases removed from V and 2 bases from J, the gap between germline ends came to 16 bases. Germline-derived CDR1 and CDR2 are SQVTM and ANQGSEA. This CDR3 comprises 14 residues. CDR3: CSAEGASLTDTQYF. The CDR3 DNA is TGCAGCGCCGAAGGGGCGTCTCTCACAGATACGCAGTATTTT.

The chain recombines TRBV29-1 with TRBJ2-1; no firm D call. CDR3 length: 14 amino acids. Between the trimmed V and J ends, which lost 1 base and 4 bases, there was a span of 11 bases. The germline gives CDR1 SQVTM, CDR2 ANQGSEA. CDR3 loop: CSVEVARNYNEQFF. The DNA for the CDR3 is TGCAGCGTTGAAGTTGCCAGAAATTACAATGAGCAGTTCTTC.

This rearrangement joins TRBV28 to TRBJ1-1; tentatively, D is TRBD1 (5 bases). Germline CDR1 reads MDHEN; CDR2 reads SYDVKM. The CDR3 is 14 amino acids. V shed 4 bases and J shed 3 bases, with 12 bases lying between them. The CDR3 DNA sequence: TGTGCCAGCAGTTATAGGGGCAGGGACACTGAAGCTTTCTTT. This encodes CASSYRGRDTEAFF.

This chain uses TRBV28 with TRBJ2-5; maybe TRBD1 (5 bases). The CDR3 loop spans 12 amino acids. V lost 6 bases and J lost 5, with 10 bases in between. Per the germline V gene, CDR1 is MDHEN and CDR2 is SYDVKM. The CDR3 DNA reads TGTGCCAGCAGGGAAGGGGTTGAGACCCAGTACTTC. Amino acid sequence: CASREGVETQYF.

The rearrangement links TRBV7-9 to TRBJ1-2, with D perhaps TRBD1 (5 bases). The V end lost 5 bases, the J end lost 8 bases, and 15 bases lay between the germline ends. CDR3 length equals 13 residues. Germline CDR1 and CDR2: SEHNR and FQNEAQ (reference sequence). This chain's CDR3 is CASSLFREGGYTF. The CDR3 DNA sequence: TGTGCCAGCAGCCTATTCAGGGAAGGCGGCTACACCTTC.

This chain joins TRBV7-9 and TRBJ1-2; 9 nucleotides line up with TRBD1. The CDR3 is 15 residues long. The germline CDR1 and CDR2 sequences are SEHNR and FQNEAQ (reference sequence). V lost 0 bases and J lost 8; bases outside the gene matches: 7. The CDR3 reads CASSLAGQGVKGYTF. As DNA, the CDR3 is TGTGCCAGCAGCTTAGCGGGACAGGGAGTGAAGGGCTACACCTTC.

This chain uses TRBV9 with TRBJ2-5, with 9 bases fitting TRBD1. J gave up 2 bases and V 3 bases, and 8 bases lay outside the gene matches. The CDR3 extends over 16 amino acids. Germline V CDR1 and CDR2: SGDLS, YYNGEE. The CDR3 coding sequence is TGTGCCAGCAGCGCCGGGACAGGGAAGGGGCAAGAGACCCAGTACTTC. This codes for CASSAGTGKGQETQYF.

Here the CDR3 reads CASSPDRTRQETQYF. For the CDR3, the DNA is TGTGCCAGCTCACCCGACAGGACTCGCCAAGAGACCCAGTACTTC. The chain combines TRBV18 with TRBJ2-5; D perhaps matches TRBD1 (6 bases). CDR3 length: 15 amino acids. Between the trimmed V and J ends, which lost 3 bases and 1 base, there was a span of 12 bases. CDR1 is KGHSH and CDR2 is LQKENI in the germline V gene.

This clone showed up just a few times. The rearrangement uses TRBV4-3 and TRBJ1-6; D uncertain. Trimming cost V 0 bases and J 0 bases, with 9 bases left between them. The CDR3 consists of 17 residues. Germline CDR1 and CDR2: LGHNA and YSLEER. The CDR3 DNA reads TGCGCCAGCAGCCAAGATTCAGCGGGCTCCTATAATTCACCCCTCCACTTT. Its translation: CASSQDSAGSYNSPLHF.

The rearrangement links TRBV10-3 to TRBJ2-7, with 8 bases that match TRBD2. CDR1 and CDR2 from the germline V gene are ENHRY and SYGVKD. With 10 bases clipped from V and 1 base from J, the junction kept 15 bases outside the gene matches. The CDR3 contains 16 residues. CDR3 sequence reads: CATLPGGGARSYEQYF. In DNA, the CDR3 is TGTGCCACCCTACCGGGGGGGGGAGCTAGATCCTACGAGCAGTACTTC.

The chain joins TRBV7-9 to TRBJ1-2; D might be TRBD1 (6 bases). Germline V gives CDR1 SEHNR, CDR2 FQNEAQ (reference sequence). The CDR3 covers 13 residues. V was pared by 1 base and J by 9 bases, with 12 bases between. The CDR3 reads CASSLEQGRSYTF. CDR3 nucleotide sequence: TGTGCCAGCAGCTTAGAACAGGGCAGGAGCTACACCTTC.

J is TRBJ1-6 and V is TRBV5-4; 7 nucleotides match TRBD1. Germline V gene data show CDR1 as SGHNT and CDR2 as YYREEE (reference sequence). The CDR3 has 16 residues. V shed 0 bases and J 4 bases; nucleotides not matched to a gene: 4. The DNA of the CDR3 is TGTGCCAGCAGCTTGGACGGGACAGATTATAATTCACCCCTCCACTTT. This sequence encodes CASSLDGTDYNSPLHF.

The chain recombines TRBV27 with TRBJ2-7, with D hard to call. Germline loops: CDR1 MNHEY, CDR2 SMNVEV (reference sequence). V gave up 6 bases and J gave up 0 bases, with 6 bases separating them. This CDR3 region has 12 residues. The DNA for the CDR3 is TGTGCCAGCAGAAGGAGCTCCTACGAGCAGTACTTC. Translation: CASRRSSYEQYF.

This chain uses TRBV27 with TRBJ1-2, with D possibly matching TRBD1 (6 bases). The CDR3 covers 14 residues. Trimming cost V 0 bases and J 2 bases, with 7 bases left between them. Germline CDR1 MNHEY, CDR2 SMNVEV (reference sequence). CDR3 coding DNA: TGTGCCAGCAGTTTATCTGGACAGAACTATGGCTACACCTTC. Protein: CASSLSGQNYGYTF.

The V call is TRBV10-3, the J call TRBJ2-7; maybe TRBD2 (5 bases). Germline V gene lookup returns CDR1 ENHRY and CDR2 SYGVKD. The CDR3 length is 14 residues. V lost 4 bases and J 4 bases, leaving 14 bases between the germline ends. CDR3 loop: CAISGLGGLYEQYF. In DNA form, the CDR3 reads TGTGCCATCAGTGGACTCGGAGGCCTATACGAGCAGTACTTC.

This chain uses TRBV18 with TRBJ1-3, with 11 bases that match TRBD1. Germline CDR1 KGHSH, CDR2 LQKENI. The V gene end was trimmed by 5 bases and the J gene end by 0 bases; junction bases not matched to a gene: 3. The CDR3 loop spans 16 amino acids. The CDR3 reads CASSAGTGGSGNTIYF. CDR3 DNA sequence: TGTGCCAGCTCAGCCGGGACAGGGGGCTCTGGAAACACCATATATTTT.

The chain carries TRBV6-1 and TRBJ1-1, with TRBD1 matching over 9 bases. This CDR3 has 15 residues. CDR1 and CDR2 (germline): MNHNS, SASEGT. J lost 2 bases, V lost 6 bases, and 7 bases had no gene match. The CDR3 reads CASRKTGGLNTEAFF. CDR3 DNA: TGTGCCAGCAGGAAGACAGGGGGGCTCAACACTGAAGCTTTCTTT.

V and J are TRBV15 and TRBJ2-5; 9 positions agree with TRBD2. Trimming took 8 bases from V and 5 from J; bases not matched to a gene: 15. The CDR3 consists of 16 residues. Germline V gives CDR1 LNHNV, CDR2 YYDKDF (reference sequence). In DNA, the CDR3 is TGTGCCACCCTACAGACTCGCGGGGGGGCCTCGGAGACCCAGTACTTC. Translated, it gives CATLQTRGGASETQYF.

For this clone: A read error may produce the germline difference seen at one junction end. J is TRBJ2-7 and V is TRBV7-7; D unclear. The V gene's germline CDR1 is SSHAT and CDR2 FNYEAQ (reference sequence). The CDR3 is 15 residues long. The CDR3 region is CASSPYQAGSYEQYF. The CDR3 bases are TGTGCTAGCAGCCCCTATCAGGCAGGCTCCTACGAGCAGTACTTC.

This sequence joins TRBV30 and TRBJ2-4; no clear D gene. Trimming removed 1 base from V and 11 bases from J, with 21 bases in between. Germline-derived CDR1 and CDR2 are GTSNPN and SVGIG (reference sequence). The CDR3 sequence is 15 residues long. CDR3 DNA: TGTGCCTGGAGTGCCCCATCGGTCGGTCTTAGAGTTCAGTACTTC. Its protein is CAWSAPSVGLRVQYF.

This clone was counted only a few times. The chain recombines TRBV9 with TRBJ2-7, with a possible D match to TRBD2 (6 bases). The CDR3 runs 15 residues. Germline V gives CDR1 SGDLS, CDR2 YYNGEE. V lost 2 bases, J lost 2 bases, and 14 bases lay in between. CDR3 protein: CASSVDIGGPYEQYF. The CDR3 nucleotides are TGTGCCAGCAGCGTCGATATTGGAGGGCCCTACGAGCAGTACTTC.

The chain links TRBV7-2 to TRBJ2-1; D gene unclear. Trimming removed 2 bases at V and 6 bases at J, with 2 bases between. The V gene's germline CDR1 is SGHTA and CDR2 FQGNSA. This CDR3 is 11 amino acids long. DNA of the CDR3: TGTGCCAGCAGCTTACTCAATGAGCAGTTCTTC. Protein: CASSLLNEQFF.

The rearrangement joins TRBV5-1 to TRBJ1-1, with 7 bases aligning to TRBD1. The ends lost 2 bases at V and 4 bases at J; junction bases unmatched: 2. The CDR3 sequence is 13 residues long. Germline-derived CDR1 and CDR2 are SGHRS and YFSETQ. For the CDR3, the DNA is TGCGCCAGCAGCTTCGAGGGGGCCACTGAAGCTTTCTTT. This encodes CASSFEGATEAFF. The full variable domain, rest sourced from reference TRBV5-1 and TRBJ1-1, is KAGVTQTPRYLIKTRGQQVTLSCSPISGHRSVSWYQQTPGQGLQFLFEYFSETQRNKGNFPGRFSGRQFSNSRSEMNVSTLELGDSALYLCASSFEGATEAFFGQGTRLTVV.

This clone was counted once. The chain carries TRBV25-1 and TRBJ1-1, with unresolved D. V lost 1 base and J lost 7, with 16 bases in between. The germline V gene encodes CDR1 MGHDK and CDR2 SYGVNS. The CDR3 contains 15 residues. CDR3 DNA: TGTGCCAGCAGTGAATTGAGGGTGAGGAGCGGTGAAGCTTTCTTT. This encodes CASSELRVRSGEAFF.

This clone was seen only once. The rearrangement links TRBV30 to TRBJ1-2; 7 bases match TRBD1. The CDR3 totals 13 residues. Germline V gene sequence: CDR1 GTSNPN, CDR2 SVGIG (reference sequence). With V trimmed by 3 bases and J by 4 bases, 5 bases remained unmatched. Here the CDR3 DNA reads TGTGCCTGGAGGCTAGGGGGCCCCTATGGCTACACCTTC. Protein product: CAWRLGGPYGYTF.

The CDR3 spells CASSQDSGTQYF. The CDR3 DNA reads as TGCGCCAGCAGCCAAGATTCGGGGACCCAGTACTTC. This chain links TRBV4-1 with TRBJ2-5; D is unresolved. The CDR3 runs to 12 residues. The V end lost 0 bases, the J end lost 7 bases, and 6 bases lay between the germline ends. CDR1 is MGHRA, CDR2 YSYEKL, per germline.